This T cell receptor beta chain was sequenced for a study of T-cell reconstitution after alpha-beta-depleted transplantation in children. In its sample, this clonotype was seen once. Its target is not known. This sample's TCRbeta library carried unique molecular identifier barcodes. MiXCR, run by TCRdb on the PCR reads, gives a single entry per CDR3 protein. The sample consists of 200,000 to 250,000 distinct CDR3 sequences, about 24% of them appearing once. Study-level findings and limits: Several patients had high TCRbeta diversity at day 60; it came from surviving recipient T cells and thymic progenitors. Diversity and T-cell counts at one year after transplant derived mostly from new T cells. Several hundred expanded graft clones reportedly supplied alpha-beta T cells about two months after transplant.

V lost 6 bases and J lost 5; bases outside the gene matches: 11. This CDR3 is 15 amino acids long. Sequences were derived from PBMCs, mostly from graft donor cells, sampled 360 days after TCRalphabeta/CD19-depleted stem cell transplant. V and J are TRBV12-3 or TRBV12-4 and TRBJ1-1, with 8 bases matching TRBD1. The origin of this receptor is a female patient aged 2-15 years who had a stem cell transplant for congenital amegakaryocytic thrombocytopenia, so the T cells may come from the graft donor. For the CDR3, the DNA is TGTGCCAGCAGCCAGACAACAGGGGGAATGACTGAAGCTTTCTTT. Translating gives CASSQTTGGMTEAFF.